The 2 T cell receptor beta chains below come from one sample, sequenced in a study of sequential checkpoint blockade in melanoma. The assay was immunoSEQ multiplex PCR, and TCRdb's table has in-frame clones only and misses some. This sample has about 21,000 clones, with around 25% found just once. Treatment indicated: randomized to nivolumab then ipilimumab (arm A) or the reverse (arm B). The input for sequencing was tumor tissue (inferred from file names), taken from a patient given nivolumab and ipilimumab in sequence. Receptors were obtained from a human donor with melanoma.

At least ten counts were recorded for this clone. The J gene is TRBJ1-2, the V gene TRBV11-3, with 7 bases that match TRBD1. The CDR3 spans 16 residues. Trimming cost V 4 bases and J 1 base; bases outside gene matches: 9. Germline V gene lookup returns CDR1 SGHNT and CDR2 YENEEA. The CDR3 is CASSSSGQAYNYGYTF. CDR3 nucleotide sequence: TGTGCCAGCAGCTCGAGCGGACAGGCTTATAACTATGGCTACACCTTC.

This rearrangement joins TRBV15 to TRBJ2-7; TRBD1 might be the D (5 bases). The germline V gene has CDR1 LNHNV and CDR2 YYDKDF (reference sequence). V lost 0 bases to trimming and J lost 0 bases, with 6 bases between them. This CDR3 is 14 amino acids long. CDR3 region: CATSRDRVSYEQYF. In nucleotides, the CDR3 is TGTGCCACCAGCAGAGACAGGGTCTCCTACGAGCAGTACTTC.